This T cell receptor beta chain stems from a study of shared clonotypes between healthy human individuals. Trimming removed 3 bases from V and 11 bases from J, with 11 bases in between. From germline, CDR1 is SGHNT and CDR2 YYREEE (reference sequence). The CDR3 totals 12 residues. The data were produced by immunoSEQ multiplex PCR, yet TCRdb's version contains in-frame clones alone and is incomplete. This sample has 1,500,000 or so clones; roughly 96% occur once, and the top ten carry roughly 1.1%. The rearrangement links TRBV5-4 to TRBJ1-4, with D hard to call. Sequenced sample: naive CD4+ T cells sorted from blood. Subset specified: CD45RA+ positively selected. The TCR sequence derives from a man aged 25-45 years in good health. CDR3: CASSSPLGKLFF. In nucleotides, the CDR3 is TGTGCCAGCAGCTCCCCACTTGGGAAACTGTTTTTT.